These 22 T cell receptor beta chains were sequenced from one sample in a study of naive and memory T cell subsets. Broader study findings: A few larger clonotypes appeared in naive repertoires, especially CD8, possibly memory cells re-expressing CD45RA.

These receptors' targets are unknown. Two oligonucleotides, mixed equimolar, formed the beta constant-region primer covering TRBC1 and TRBC2. Nested alpha and beta constant-region primers with the SP2 primer drove four PCR rounds on ligated cDNA. A single record per CDR3 protein comes from TCRdb applying MiXCR to the UMI-ligation and nested PCR reads. The sample shows 150,000 or so distinct CDR3 sequences, about 23% of them seen only once. Sequencing input: naive CD4+ T cells from blood. These receptors were obtained from a human donor in good health.

There are many counts of this clonotype. The rearrangement links TRBV29-1 to TRBJ2-2, with no clear D. Between the trimmed V and J ends, which lost 5 bases and 5 bases, there was a span of 9 bases. The CDR3 runs to 12 residues. The V gene's germline CDR1 is SQVTM and CDR2 ANQGSEA. CDR3 DNA: TGCAGCGTTTCTAGGTATACCGGGGAGCTGTTTTTT. Protein: CSVSRYTGELFF.

This clonotype has only a few counts. The rearrangement links TRBV20-1 to TRBJ2-1; 8 bases line up with TRBD2. CDR1 and CDR2 from the germline V gene are DFQATT and SNEGSKA (reference sequence). V lost 3 bases, J lost 7 bases, and 11 bases stayed unmatched. This CDR3 is built from 15 residues. CDR3 protein: CSARRGSGMNNEQFF. Here the CDR3 DNA reads TGCAGTGCTAGGAGGGGTAGCGGGATGAATAATGAGCAGTTCTTC.

In this sample, this clonotype turned up many times. This chain connects TRBV9 to TRBJ2-1, with 9 bases matching TRBD2. Trimming cost V 5 bases and J 0 bases; bases outside gene matches: 3. This CDR3 has 15 residues. CDR1 and CDR2 from the germline V gene are SGDLS and YYNGEE. CDR3 in amino acids: CASSRSGSSYNEQFF. CDR3 nucleotides: TGTGCCAGCAGTCGTAGCGGGAGCTCCTACAATGAGCAGTTCTTC.

This chain connects TRBV5-1 to TRBJ2-3, with D tentatively TRBD2 (6 bases). This CDR3 contains 15 residues. V lost 3 bases, J lost 2 bases, and 13 bases lay in between. Germline CDR1 is SGHRS and CDR2 is YFSETQ. The CDR3 protein is CASSSGGRPTDTQYF. In DNA form, the CDR3 reads TGCGCCAGCAGCTCCGGAGGGCGTCCCACAGATACGCAGTATTTT.

This clonotype was seen only a few times. The V and J genes are TRBV2 and TRBJ1-2; D is unresolved. Germline V gene sequence: CDR1 SNHLY, CDR2 FYNNEI. The CDR3 is 13 amino acids. V lost 11 bases to trimming and J lost 4 bases, with 17 bases between them. CDR3 coding DNA: TGTGCCTCCCCCACGGAGAGATTCTATGGCTACACCTTC. Translated: CASPTERFYGYTF.

V gene TRBV28 combines with J gene TRBJ2-7; 9 bases align to TRBD2. Trimming at V came to 4 bases and at J to 9 bases, leaving 10 bases not matched to a gene. CDR3 length: 14 residues. Germline CDR1 and CDR2: MDHEN and SYDVKM. The CDR3 here is CASSSLAGGRGQYF. CDR3 coding DNA: TGTGCCAGCAGTTCACTAGCGGGCGGCCGGGGGCAGTACTTC.

This clonotype has just a few counts. The chain combines TRBV3-1 with TRBJ2-5; no definite D call. There are 15 residues in the CDR3. Deletions cut 0 bases from V and 7 bases from J, with 15 bases between. The germline V gene encodes CDR1 LGHDT and CDR2 YNNKEL (reference sequence). CDR3 sequence (DNA): TGTGCCAGCAGCCAAGATCGGAACAGTGTGTGGACCCAGTACTTC. Translation: CASSQDRNSVWTQYF.

This clonotype was detected ten times or more. V and J are TRBV7-8 and TRBJ2-2; 7 bases align to TRBD1. The CDR3 is 15 amino acids. Germline CDR1 and CDR2: SGHVS and FQNEAQ. V was pared by 5 bases and J by 6 bases, with 9 bases of the junction left unmatched. CDR3 DNA: TGTGCCAGCAGCCCGAGACAGGGAAGGGCCGGGGAGCTGTTTTTT. It is translated as CASSPRQGRAGELFF.

The V call is TRBV6-2 or TRBV6-3, the J call TRBJ2-7; TRBD1 might be the D (5 bases). The CDR3 is made up of 17 amino acids. From germline, CDR1 is MNHEY and CDR2 SVGEGT. Trimming removed 2 bases at V and 4 bases at J, with 21 bases between. In DNA form, the CDR3 reads TGTGCCAGCAGTTACGAGATCCAGCAGGGTTTCGTGTACGAGCAGTACTTC. Translating it yields CASSYEIQQGFVYEQYF.

The chain carries TRBV4-1 and TRBJ1-5, with a weak D call TRBD1 (5 bases). CDR3 size: 16 residues. The germline V gene encodes CDR1 MGHRA and CDR2 YSYEKL. V was cut by 2 bases and J by 0 bases, with 11 bases left in between. CDR3 region: CASSQPSRGSNQPQHF. CDR3 DNA sequence: TGCGCCAGCAGCCAACCCTCTAGGGGTAGCAATCAGCCCCAGCATTTT.

The chain links TRBV20-1 to TRBJ1-3, with D perhaps matching TRBD1 (5 bases). V was clipped by 1 base and J by 4 bases, with 8 bases between them. CDR3 length: 13 residues. From germline, CDR1 is DFQATT and CDR2 SNEGSKA (reference sequence). The CDR3 DNA is TGCAGTGCTAGAGGCGAGGGGGGAAACACCATATATTTT. Protein product: CSARGEGGNTIYF.

This clonotype was seen a few times. The chain is built from TRBV14 and TRBJ1-5, with a possible D match to TRBD1 (5 bases). Trimming took 1 base from V and 0 from J, leaving 7 bases between them. In germline, CDR1 is SGHDN, CDR2 FVKESK. This CDR3 is 15 amino acids long. The CDR3 spells CASSQGGFSNQPQHF. The DNA for the CDR3 is TGTGCCAGCAGCCAAGGGGGCTTTAGCAATCAGCCCCAGCATTTT.

V and J are TRBV7-3 and TRBJ2-5, with 8 bases lining up with TRBD1. V was clipped by 4 bases and J by 1 base; unmatched bases: 5. The germline CDR1 and CDR2 sequences are SGHTA and FQGTGA. This CDR3 is 15 amino acids long. The CDR3 DNA is TGTGCCAGCAGCTCCGGACAGGGCCTCCAAGAGACCCAGTACTTC. Amino acid sequence: CASSSGQGLQETQYF.

This clonotype has at least ten counts. This chain links TRBV2 with TRBJ1-5; D remains ambiguous. Per germline, CDR1 SNHLY and CDR2 FYNNEI. CDR3 size: 13 residues. V was trimmed by 7 bases and J by 7 bases, leaving 14 bases between them. Here the CDR3 reads CASILDINQPQHF. As DNA, the CDR3 is TGTGCCAGCATCCTTGACATCAACCAGCCCCAGCATTTT. The full variable domain, in which reference TRBV2 and TRBJ1-5 provide the parts outside the CDR3, is EPEVTQTPSHQVTQMGQEVILRCVPISNHLYFYWYRQILGQKVEFLVSFYNNEISEKSEIFDDQFSVERPDGSNFTLKIRSTKLEDSAMYFCASILDINQPQHFGDGTRLSIL.

The chain uses TRBV5-4 and TRBJ2-3, with D possibly TRBD2 on 5 matching bases. Germline V gene data show CDR1 as SGHNT and CDR2 as YYREEE (reference sequence). V lost 4 bases, J lost 4 bases, and 13 bases lay in between. The length of the CDR3 is 14 residues. The CDR3 coding sequence is TGTGCCAGCAGCCAAGGGCCGGGATCAGATACGCAGTATTTT. Translation gives CASSQGPGSDTQYF.

This chain links TRBV5-5 with TRBJ2-1; 14 bases map to TRBD2. V gave up 0 bases and J gave up 8 bases; unmatched junction bases: 4. The germline V gene encodes CDR1 SGHKS and CDR2 YYEKEE (reference sequence). CDR3 length: 16 amino acids. The CDR3 sequence: CASSLAGGLAGDEQFF. The CDR3 DNA sequence: TGTGCCAGCAGCTTGGCCGGGGGACTAGCGGGAGATGAGCAGTTCTTC.

V gene TRBV20-1 combines with J gene TRBJ1-6; no firm D call. Germline V lookup: CDR1 DFQATT, CDR2 SNEGSKA (reference sequence). The CDR3 contains 13 residues. The germline V and J ends were trimmed by 5 bases and 7 bases, with 12 bases remaining between them. CDR3 bases: TGCAGTGCTGGCCCAGTTCGGAATTCACCCCTCCACTTT. Translation gives CSAGPVRNSPLHF.

This chain joins TRBV7-2 and TRBJ2-1; TRBD1 might be the D (5 bases). The V gene's germline CDR1 is SGHTA and CDR2 FQGNSA. The germline V and J ends were trimmed by 7 bases and 0 bases, with 13 bases remaining between them. CDR3 size: 15 residues. This CDR3 is CASKKQESSYNEQFF. The CDR3 nucleotides are TGTGCCAGCAAGAAACAGGAGAGCTCCTACAATGAGCAGTTCTTC.

The CDR3 reads CATAVGTNEKLFF. The CDR3 region has the DNA TGTGCCACAGCCGTGGGAACTAATGAAAAACTGTTTTTT. The chain has TRBV10-3 and TRBJ1-4; D gene unclear. The V end lost 10 bases, the J end lost 1 base, and 10 bases lay between the germline ends. CDR1 is ENHRY, CDR2 SYGVKD, per germline. The CDR3 loop spans 13 amino acids.

This clonotype was seen more than once but under ten times. The chain carries TRBV28 and TRBJ2-5; tentative D call: TRBD2 (6 bases). Trimming removed 7 bases at V and 4 bases at J, with 10 bases between. This CDR3 spans 12 amino acids. Germline CDR1 reads MDHEN; CDR2 reads SYDVKM. The CDR3 bases are TGTGCCAGCACGGCGGGGCCAGAGACCCAGTACTTC. Residues: CASTAGPETQYF.

This chain joins TRBV27 and TRBJ1-6; D remains ambiguous. CDR3 length: 13 amino acids. Germline V gives CDR1 MNHEY, CDR2 SMNVEV (reference sequence). Deletions cut 3 bases from V and 11 bases from J, with 11 bases between. CDR3 amino acids: CASSFFPDTPLHF. In DNA, the CDR3 is TGTGCCAGCAGTTTTTTTCCCGACACACCCCTCCACTTT.

The chain is built from TRBV25-1 and TRBJ2-7, with 7 bases fitting TRBD2. Germline CDR1 reads MGHDK; CDR2 reads SYGVNS. This CDR3 is built from 15 residues. The V gene end was trimmed by 2 bases and the J gene end by 6 bases; junction bases not matched to a gene: 10. The DNA for the CDR3 is TGTGCCAGCAGTGAAGATATAGCGGGCCCTCCCGAGCAGTACTTC. It codes for CASSEDIAGPPEQYF.